This is a list of T cell receptor beta chains from one sample in a study of OX40 agonist ivuxolimab in advanced cancers. Sequencing used immunoSEQ multiplex PCR; TCRdb keeps in-frame clones, though not all of them. Found here are more than 85,000 clones, approximately 90% of them singletons; the top ten hold 0.31%. Source: CD4+ or CD8+ T cells sorted from blood, taken in a trial of the OX40 agonist ivuxolimab. These receptors all come from an adult with an advanced solid tumor such as melanoma, head and neck, liver or kidney cancer. CDR3s include the opening cysteine and the closing phenylalanine or tryptophan. A D gene is named only where the DNA matches it firmly. Clone size is given for some rows only: seen once, a few or many times, or a class if the clone is expanded.

>TRBJ2-1|TRBD1|TRBV25-1|NA
CASSERQGSYNEQFF
TGTGCCAGCAGTGAGAGACAGGGGTCCTACAATGAGCAGTTCTTC
>TRBJ2-1|NA|TRBV20-1|NA
CSASNNNEQFF
TGCAGTGCTTCGAACAACAATGAGCAGTTCTTC
>TRBJ2-5|NA|TRBV25-1|once
CASSEPRLGSETQYF
TGTGCCAGCAGTGAACCCCGCCTAGGTTCGGAGACCCAGTACTTC
>TRBJ2-3|TRBD2|TRBV18|NA
CASSPPNRLAGDSGTDTQYF
TGTGCCAGCTCACCACCCAACCGACTAGCGGGAGATTCGGGCACAGATACGCAGTATTTT
>TRBJ2-2|TRBD2|TRBV18|NA
CASSPRTSGGFGELFF
TGTGCCAGCTCACCAAGGACTAGCGGGGGATTCGGGGAGCTGTTTTTT
>TRBJ2-1|NA|TRBV11-3|NA
CASSLGQSSYNEQFF
TGTGCCAGCAGCTTAGGACAGAGCTCCTACAATGAGCAGTTCTTC
>TRBJ1-2|NA|TRBV2|NA
CASSELEGPYGYTF
TGTGCCAGCAGTGAGTTGGAGGGTCCCTATGGCTACACCTTC
>TRBJ1-5|NA|TRBV5-8|NA
CASRGRGRSNQPQHF
TGTGCCAGCCGAGGAAGGGGAAGGAGCAATCAGCCCCAGCATTTT
>TRBJ2-6|NA|TRBV7-9|NA
CASSLVPRPTGANVLTF
TGTGCCAGCAGCTTAGTACCGAGACCAACTGGGGCCAACGTCCTGACTTTC
>TRBJ1-3|NA|TRBV6-5|NA
CASSYDGGPAGNTIYF
TGTGCCAGCAGTTACGACGGGGGACCAGCAGGAAACACCATATATTTT
>TRBJ2-1|NA|TRBV11-3|NA
CASLSRDEQFF
TGTGCCAGCCTATCGAGGGATGAGCAGTTCTTC
>TRBJ1-1|NA|TRBV9|NA
CASSPGQVRGTEAFF
TGTGCCAGCAGCCCAGGTCAGGTGAGGGGGACTGAAGCTTTCTTT
>TRBJ2-7|NA|TRBV7-3|NA
CASSLGPPPSEQYF
TGTGCCAGCAGCTTGGGTCCGCCGCCCAGCGAGCAGTACTTC
>TRBJ2-3|TRBD2|TRBV28|NA
CASSPAGATDTQYF
TGTGCCAGCAGCCCTGCGGGAGCAACAGATACGCAGTATTTT